This T cell receptor beta chain was observed in a study of T cells in Graves' hyperthyroidism and ophthalmopathy. Across the whole study: Any treatment followed the collection of peripheral blood at initial diagnosis.

8.5 to 10 ml of fresh peripheral blood supplied the PBMCs. Regarding the study as a whole: Separating ophthalmopathy from stable hyperthyroidism was achieved by a 13 V-J model.

About this clonotype: Its antigen remains unidentified.

Researchers took RNA transcripts and amplified the TCR beta CDR3 regions from them. The HTBI primer set drove a first-round RT-PCR of the TCR CDR3. TCRdb re-called the multiplex PCR reads with MiXCR, one entry per CDR3 protein. The sample has over 500,000 distinct CDR3 sequences, about 16% seen once; the top ten hold approximately 32%. The receptor was derived from a woman aged 25 to 45 with Graves' ophthalmopathy. Source material: blood.

CDR3 loop: CASEANRAPYEQYF. The DNA for the CDR3 is TGTGCCAGCGAAGCTAACAGGGCACCCTACGAGCAGTACTTC. The genes are TRBV28 and TRBJ2-7; TRBD1 is a possible D gene (6 bases). The CDR3 sequence is 14 residues long. Germline V gives CDR1 MDHEN, CDR2 SYDVKM. V lost 8 bases and J lost 2, with 16 bases in between.